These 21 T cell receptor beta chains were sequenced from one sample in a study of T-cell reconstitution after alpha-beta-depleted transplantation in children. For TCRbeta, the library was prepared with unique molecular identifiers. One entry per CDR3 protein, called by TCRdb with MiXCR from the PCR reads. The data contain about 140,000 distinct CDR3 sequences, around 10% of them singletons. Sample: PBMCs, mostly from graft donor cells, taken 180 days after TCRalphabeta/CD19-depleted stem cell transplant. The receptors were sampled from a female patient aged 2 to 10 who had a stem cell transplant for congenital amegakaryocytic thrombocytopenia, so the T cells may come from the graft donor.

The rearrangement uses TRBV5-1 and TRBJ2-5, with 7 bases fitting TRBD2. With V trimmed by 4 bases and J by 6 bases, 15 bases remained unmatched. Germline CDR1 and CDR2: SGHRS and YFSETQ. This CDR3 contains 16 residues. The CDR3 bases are TGCGCCAGCAGCACCGGACTAGTCGCCGGAAAAAAGACCCAGTACTTC. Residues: CASSTGLVAGKKTQYF. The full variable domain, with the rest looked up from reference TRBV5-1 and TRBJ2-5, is KAGVTQTPRYLIKTRGQQVTLSCSPISGHRSVSWYQQTPGQGLQFLFEYFSETQRNKGNFPGRFSGRQFSNSRSEMNVSTLELGDSALYLCASSTGLVAGKKTQYFGPGTRLLVL.

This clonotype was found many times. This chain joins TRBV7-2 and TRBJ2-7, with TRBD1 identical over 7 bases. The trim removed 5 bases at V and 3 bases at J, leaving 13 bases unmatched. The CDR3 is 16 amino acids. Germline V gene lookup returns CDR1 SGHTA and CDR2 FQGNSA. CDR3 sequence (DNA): TGTGCCAGCAGCATAAAGGGACAGCGAGAAATCTACGAGCAGTACTTC. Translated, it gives CASSIKGQREIYEQYF.

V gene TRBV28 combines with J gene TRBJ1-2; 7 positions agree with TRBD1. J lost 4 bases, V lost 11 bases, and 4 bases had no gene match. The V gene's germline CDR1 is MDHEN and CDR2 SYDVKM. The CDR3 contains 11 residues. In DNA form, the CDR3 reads TGTGCCGGTCACAGGGGCTATGGCTACACCTTC. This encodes CAGHRGYGYTF.

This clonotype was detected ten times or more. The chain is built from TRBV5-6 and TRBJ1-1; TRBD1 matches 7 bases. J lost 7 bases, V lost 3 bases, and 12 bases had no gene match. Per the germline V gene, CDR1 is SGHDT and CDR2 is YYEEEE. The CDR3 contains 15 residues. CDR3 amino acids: CASSYPQGTGGEAFF. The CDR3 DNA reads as TGTGCCAGCAGCTATCCACAGGGGACGGGTGGTGAAGCTTTCTTT. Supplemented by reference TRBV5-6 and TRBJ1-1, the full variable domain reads DAGVTQSPTHLIKTRGQQVTLRCSPKSGHDTVSWYQQALGQGPQFIFQYYEEEERQRGNFPDRFSGHQFPNYSSELNVNALLLGDSALYLCASSYPQGTGGEAFFGQGTRLTVV.

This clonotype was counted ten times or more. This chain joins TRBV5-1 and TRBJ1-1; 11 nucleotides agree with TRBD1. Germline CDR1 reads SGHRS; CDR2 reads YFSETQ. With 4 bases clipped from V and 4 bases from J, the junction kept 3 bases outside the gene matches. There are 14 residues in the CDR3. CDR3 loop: CASSQGTGGTEAFF. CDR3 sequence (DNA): TGCGCCAGCAGCCAAGGGACAGGGGGCACTGAAGCTTTCTTT.

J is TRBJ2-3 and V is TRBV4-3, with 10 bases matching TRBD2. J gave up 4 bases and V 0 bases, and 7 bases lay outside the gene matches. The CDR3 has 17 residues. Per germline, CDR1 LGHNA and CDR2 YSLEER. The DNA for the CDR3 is TGCGCCAGCAGCCAAGAGCTCACTAGCGGGATCTCAGATACGCAGTATTTT. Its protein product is CASSQELTSGISDTQYF.

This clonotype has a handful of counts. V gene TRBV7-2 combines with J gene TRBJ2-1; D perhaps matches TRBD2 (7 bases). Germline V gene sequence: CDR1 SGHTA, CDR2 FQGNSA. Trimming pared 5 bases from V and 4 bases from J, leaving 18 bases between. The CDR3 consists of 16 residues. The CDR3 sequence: CASSERGGLRYNEQFF. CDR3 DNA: TGTGCCAGCAGCGAAAGGGGGGGGCTTCGATACAATGAGCAGTTCTTC.

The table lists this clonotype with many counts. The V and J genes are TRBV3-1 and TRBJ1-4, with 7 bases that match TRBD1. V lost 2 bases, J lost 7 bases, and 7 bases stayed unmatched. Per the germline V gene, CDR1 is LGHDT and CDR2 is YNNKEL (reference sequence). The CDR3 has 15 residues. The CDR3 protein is CASSQYRGSGEKLFF. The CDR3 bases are TGTGCCAGCAGCCAATACAGGGGATCGGGTGAAAAACTGTTTTTT.

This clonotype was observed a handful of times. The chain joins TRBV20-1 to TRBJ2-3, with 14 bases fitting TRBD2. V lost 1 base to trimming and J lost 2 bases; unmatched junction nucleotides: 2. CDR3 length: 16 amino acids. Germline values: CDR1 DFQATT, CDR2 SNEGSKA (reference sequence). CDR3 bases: TGCAGTGCTAGAGCGGGACTAGCGGGAGTCACAGATACGCAGTATTTT. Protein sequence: CSARAGLAGVTDTQYF.

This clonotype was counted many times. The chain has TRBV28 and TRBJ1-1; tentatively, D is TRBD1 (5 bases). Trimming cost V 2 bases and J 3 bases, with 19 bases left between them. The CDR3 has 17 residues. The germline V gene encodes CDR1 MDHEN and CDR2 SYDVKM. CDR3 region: CASSLAPGWDSDTEAFF. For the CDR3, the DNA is TGTGCCAGCAGTTTAGCGCCAGGGTGGGATAGTGACACTGAAGCTTTCTTT.

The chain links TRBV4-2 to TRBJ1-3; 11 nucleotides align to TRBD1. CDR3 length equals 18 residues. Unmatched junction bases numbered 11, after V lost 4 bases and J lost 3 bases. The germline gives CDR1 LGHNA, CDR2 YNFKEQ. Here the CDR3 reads CASSRIKDRGLGGNTIYF. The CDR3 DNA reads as TGTGCCAGCAGCCGAATAAAGGACAGGGGGCTAGGTGGAAACACCATATATTTT.

This chain's CDR3 is CASSPPGGGNEKLFF. As DNA, the CDR3 is TGTGCCAGCAGTCCCCCCGGGGGGGGTAATGAAAAACTGTTTTTT. This rearrangement joins TRBV12-3 or TRBV12-4 to TRBJ1-4; D possibly corresponds to TRBD1 (5 bases). The CDR3 length is 15 residues. V was pared by 5 bases and J by 4 bases, with 14 bases between.

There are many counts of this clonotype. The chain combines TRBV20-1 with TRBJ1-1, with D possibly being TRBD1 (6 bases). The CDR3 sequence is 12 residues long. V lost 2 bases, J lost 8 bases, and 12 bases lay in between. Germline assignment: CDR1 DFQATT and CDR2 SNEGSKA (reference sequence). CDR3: CSARSGAEEAFF. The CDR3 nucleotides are TGCAGTGCTAGATCAGGGGCCGAAGAAGCTTTCTTT.

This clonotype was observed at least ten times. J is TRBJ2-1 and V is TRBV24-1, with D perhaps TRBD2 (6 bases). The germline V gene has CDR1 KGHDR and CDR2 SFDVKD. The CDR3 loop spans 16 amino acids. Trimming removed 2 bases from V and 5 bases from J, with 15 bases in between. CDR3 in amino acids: CATSDYRDSLDNEQFF. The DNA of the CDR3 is TGTGCCACCAGTGATTACCGGGACTCCCTCGACAATGAGCAGTTCTTC.

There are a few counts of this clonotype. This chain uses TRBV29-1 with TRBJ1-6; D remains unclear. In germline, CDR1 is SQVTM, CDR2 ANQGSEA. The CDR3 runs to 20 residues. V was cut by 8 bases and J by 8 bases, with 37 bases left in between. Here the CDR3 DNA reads TGCAGCCTACATACTGGCCCCTCAGGACGGGTTATAATCGGTGATTCACCCCTCCACTTT. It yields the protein CSLHTGPSGRVIIGDSPLHF. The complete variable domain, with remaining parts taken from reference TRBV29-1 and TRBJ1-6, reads SAVISQKPSRDICQRGTSLTIQCQVDSQVTMMFWYRQQPGQSLTLIATANQGSEATYESGFVIDKFPISRPNLTFSTLTVSNMSPEDSSIYLCSLHTGPSGRVIIGDSPLHFGNGTRLTVT.

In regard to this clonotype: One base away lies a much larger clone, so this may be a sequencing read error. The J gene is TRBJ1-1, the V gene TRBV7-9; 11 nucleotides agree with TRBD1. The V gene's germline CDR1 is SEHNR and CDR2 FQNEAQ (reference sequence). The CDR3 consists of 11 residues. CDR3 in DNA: TGTTCCAGCAGCTCGGACAGGGGGCACCTTTTT. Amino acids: CSSSSDRGHLF.

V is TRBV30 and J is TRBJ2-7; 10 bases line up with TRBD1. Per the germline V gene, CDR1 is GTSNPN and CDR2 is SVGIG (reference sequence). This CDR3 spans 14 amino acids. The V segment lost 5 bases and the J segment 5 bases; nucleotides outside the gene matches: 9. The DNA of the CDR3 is TGTGCCTGGGGGCGGGGACAGGGGTTCCACGAGCAGTACTTC. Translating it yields CAWGRGQGFHEQYF. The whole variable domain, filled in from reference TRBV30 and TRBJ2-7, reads SQTIHQWPATLVQPVGSPLSLECTVEGTSNPNLYWYRQAAGRGLQLLFYSVGIGQISSEVPQNLSASRPQDRQFILSSKKLLLSDSGFYLCAWGRGQGFHEQYFGPGTRLTVT.

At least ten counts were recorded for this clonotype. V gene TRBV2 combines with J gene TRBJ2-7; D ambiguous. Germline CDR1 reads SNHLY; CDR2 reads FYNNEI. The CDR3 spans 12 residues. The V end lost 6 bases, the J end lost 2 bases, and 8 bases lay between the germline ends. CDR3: CASRELPYEQYF. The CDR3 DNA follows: TGTGCCAGCAGGGAGTTACCCTACGAGCAGTACTTC. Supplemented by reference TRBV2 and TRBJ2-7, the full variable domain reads EPEVTQTPSHQVTQMGQEVILRCVPISNHLYFYWYRQILGQKVEFLVSFYNNEISEKSEIFDDQFSVERPDGSNFTLKIRSTKLEDSAMYFCASRELPYEQYFGPGTRLTVT.

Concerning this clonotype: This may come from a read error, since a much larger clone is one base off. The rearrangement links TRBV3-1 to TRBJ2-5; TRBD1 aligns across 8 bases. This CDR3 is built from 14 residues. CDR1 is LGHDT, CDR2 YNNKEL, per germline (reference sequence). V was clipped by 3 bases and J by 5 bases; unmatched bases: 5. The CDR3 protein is CASSQQGAFETQYF. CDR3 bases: TGTGCCAGCAGCCAGCAGGGGGCCTTTGAGACCCAGTACTTC.

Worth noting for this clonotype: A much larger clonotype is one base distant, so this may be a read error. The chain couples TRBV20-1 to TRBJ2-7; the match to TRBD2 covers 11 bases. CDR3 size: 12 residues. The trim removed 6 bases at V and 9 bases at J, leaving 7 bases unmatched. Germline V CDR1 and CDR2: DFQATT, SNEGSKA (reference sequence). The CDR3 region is CSALAGANGQYF. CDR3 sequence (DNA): TGCAGTGCACTAGCGGGAGCCAACGGGCAGTACTTC.

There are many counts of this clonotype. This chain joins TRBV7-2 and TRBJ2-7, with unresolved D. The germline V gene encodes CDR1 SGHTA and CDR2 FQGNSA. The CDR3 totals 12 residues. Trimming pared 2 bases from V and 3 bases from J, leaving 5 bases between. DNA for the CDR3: TGTGCCAGCAGCTTACGACACTACGAGCAGTACTTC. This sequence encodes CASSLRHYEQYF. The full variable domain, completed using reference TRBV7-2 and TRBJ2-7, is GAGVSQSPSNKVTEKGKDVELRCDPISGHTALYWYRQSLGQGLEFLIYFQGNSAPDKSGLPSDRFSAERTGGSVSTLTIQRTQQEDSAVYLCASSLRHYEQYFGPGTRLTVT.